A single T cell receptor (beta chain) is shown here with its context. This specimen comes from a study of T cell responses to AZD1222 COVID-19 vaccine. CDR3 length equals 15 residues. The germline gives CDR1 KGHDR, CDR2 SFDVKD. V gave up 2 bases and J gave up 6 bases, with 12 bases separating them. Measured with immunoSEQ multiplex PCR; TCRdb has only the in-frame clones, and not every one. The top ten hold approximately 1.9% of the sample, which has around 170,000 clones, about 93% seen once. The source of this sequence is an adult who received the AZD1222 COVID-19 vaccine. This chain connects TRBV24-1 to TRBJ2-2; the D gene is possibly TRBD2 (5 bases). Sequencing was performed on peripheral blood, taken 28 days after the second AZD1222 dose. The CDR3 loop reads CATSDWGTRAGELFF. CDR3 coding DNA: TGTGCCACCAGTGATTGGGGTACTAGGGCCGGGGAGCTGTTTTTT.